These 2 T cell receptor beta chains originate from one sample sequenced in a study of blood T cell repertoires in COVID-19. Generated by immunoSEQ multiplex PCR, the TCRdb table keeps only in-frame clones and is missing some. The sample lists a few hundred thousand clones; roughly 86% were seen once. Material for sequencing was PBMCs or T cells enriched from blood (not recorded which). The receptor set was obtained from a man younger than 45 who had recovered from COVID-19.

The V call is TRBV3-1 (or the pseudogene TRBV3-2), the J call TRBJ1-1; D uncertain. The CDR3 has 15 residues. Per germline, CDR1 LGHDT and CDR2 YNNKEL (reference sequence). V lost 4 bases, J lost 3 bases, and 15 bases lay in between. This CDR3 is CASSPAVVTYTEAFF. The DNA of the CDR3 is TGTGCCAGCAGCCCAGCCGTTGTGACATACACTGAAGCTTTCTTT.

J is TRBJ1-2 and V is TRBV19, with 8 nucleotides matching TRBD1. CDR3 length: 14 amino acids. V lost 2 bases and J lost 7; bases outside the gene matches: 6. Germline lookup yields CDR1 LNHDA and CDR2 SQIVND (reference sequence). In nucleotides, the CDR3 is TGTGCCAGTAGTATACAGGGGGCATACGGTGGCTACACCTTC. Its protein product is CASSIQGAYGGYTF.